This T cell receptor (beta chain) derives from a study of a mutant IDH1 vaccine in newly diagnosed glioma. Study context: Treated patients had a mean age of 40.4 years and a roughly 60% male, around 38% female split. Study-wide results and limits: Top-clonotype changes in peripheral T cells seemed unrelated to pseudoprogression.

A note on this clone: Its specificity is unknown.

Using immunoSEQ multiplex PCR, the repertoire was profiled, and TCRdb retains in-frame clones only, with some absent. The sample carries about 47,000 clones, more than 75% recorded once. Time point meaning: week 35, safety follow-up. Topical imiquimod was applied with each vaccine dose, which held 300 ug of mutant IDH1 20-mer peptide. The specimen was PBMCs, collected from a glioma patient whose treatment included an IDH1 peptide vaccine. This receptor was taken from a woman in her 40s with glioma.

The CDR3 is CASSARDRVTEAFF. The DNA for the CDR3 is TGCGCCAGCAGCGCCCGGGACAGGGTTACTGAAGCTTTCTTT. V and J are TRBV5-1 and TRBJ1-1; 9 bases agree with TRBD1. Losses at the gene ends were 4 bases for V and 5 bases for J; bases not matched to a gene: 6. Germline CDR1 and CDR2: SGHRS and YFSETQ. This CDR3 comprises 14 residues.